This T cell receptor beta chain emerged from a study of blood T cell repertoires in COVID-19. Turning to the study itself: Sites across the United States, Italy and Spain contributed samples from acute and convalescent COVID-19. From T cells, B-cell-depleted T cells, or PBMCs came the material, which was cDNA or gDNA.

As handled by the study authors: Nucleated cell number was recorded as an estimate derived from reference gene primer amplification. Some clones are missing from TCRdb's copy, which holds only in-frame ones; the method was immunoSEQ multiplex PCR. From that table come the V and J calls and clone size; the DNA was used to work out D and trimming. The data show tens of thousands of clones, around nine tenths seen once. CDR3 length: 11 amino acids. V lost 7 bases, J lost 4 bases, and 1 base stayed unmatched. Germline CDR1 SNHLY, CDR2 FYNNEI. This clone was counted a single time. Material: peripheral blood. The chain employs TRBV2 and TRBJ2-7, with TRBD2 identical over 7 bases. This TCR was recovered from a man between 60 and 75 years old with active COVID-19. CDR3 protein: CASTGRYEQYF. For the CDR3, the DNA is TGTGCCAGCACCGGGAGGTACGAGCAGTACTTC.